This T cell receptor beta chain emerged from a study of human T cells and chemical hapten exposure. The study's findings and limits: Once DPC sensitization occurred, TCRs above 1 in 1000 frequency showed no change.

Total RNA came from unfractionated whole blood. The germline CDR1 and CDR2 sequences are KGHSH and LQKENI. The CDR3 is made up of 14 amino acids. Trimming stripped 2 bases from V and 6 bases from J, with 11 bases between. Of note for this clonotype: Its antigen is currently unknown. This may arise from a read error, as a much more abundant clone is one base away.

For the library, individual cDNA molecules each received unique molecular identifiers. One entry per CDR3 protein, called by TCRdb with MiXCR from the 5' RACE reads. The table shows about 140,000 distinct CDR3 sequences, with around 4.1% occurring only once. This chain connects TRBV18 to TRBJ1-5; TRBD1 is a possible D gene (5 bases). This TCR was recovered from a female donor in good health. Here the CDR3 reads CASSPLGGGQPQHF. The CDR3 DNA reads TGTGCCAGCTCACCATTGGGGGGTGGTCAGCCCCAGCATTTT.